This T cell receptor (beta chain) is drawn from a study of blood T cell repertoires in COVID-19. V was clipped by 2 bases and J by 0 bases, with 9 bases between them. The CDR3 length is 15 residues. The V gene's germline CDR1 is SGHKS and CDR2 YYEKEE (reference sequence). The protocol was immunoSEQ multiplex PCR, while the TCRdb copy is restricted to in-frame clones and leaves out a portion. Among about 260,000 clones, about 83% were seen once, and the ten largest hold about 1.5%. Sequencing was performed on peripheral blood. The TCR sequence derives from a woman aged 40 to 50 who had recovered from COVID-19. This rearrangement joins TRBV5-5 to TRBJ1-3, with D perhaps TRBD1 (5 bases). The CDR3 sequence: CASSFTGLSGNTIYF. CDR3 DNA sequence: TGTGCCAGCAGCTTCACAGGCCTCTCTGGAAACACCATATATTTT.